What follows are 18 T cell receptor beta chains derived from one specimen sequenced in a study of T-cell memory formation after mild COVID-19. From the 5' RACE reads, TCRdb called clonotypes with MiXCR, one entry per CDR3 protein. The data hold under 300,000 distinct CDR3 sequences, with more than 15% observed a single time. Sequences were obtained from PBMCs or a T cell subset sorted from them (not recorded which). The receptors were gathered from a man in his late teens or twenties who had mild COVID-19 (a few samples of this study predate the infection). Cell type and time point are not known.

This clonotype was counted at least ten times. The chain recombines TRBV12-3 or TRBV12-4 with TRBJ2-3, with 10 bases identical to TRBD2. This CDR3 is 15 amino acids long. J gave up 5 bases and V 2 bases, and 4 bases lay outside the gene matches. Here the CDR3 DNA reads TGTGCCAGCAGTTTAAGCGGGGGGGCTGTAGATACGCAGTATTTT. Residues: CASSLSGGAVDTQYF.

The chain couples TRBV7-9 to TRBJ2-1, with D perhaps TRBD1 (5 bases). Trimming shortened V by 5 bases and J by 2 bases, and 7 bases separated the two germline ends. Germline loops: CDR1 SEHNR, CDR2 FQNEAQ (reference sequence). The CDR3 covers 13 residues. The CDR3 is CASSGRAYNEQFF. In DNA, the CDR3 is TGTGCCAGCAGCGGCAGGGCCTACAATGAGCAGTTCTTC.

In its sample, this clonotype was seen a few times. This chain uses TRBV12-3 or TRBV12-4 with TRBJ1-5; D is uncertain. This CDR3 is 14 amino acids long. V lost 6 bases to trimming and J lost 0 bases, with 9 bases between them. DNA for the CDR3: TGTGCCAGCAGCCCTTTCCATAGCAATCAGCCCCAGCATTTT. Its protein is CASSPFHSNQPQHF.

This clonotype occurred a few times. A much more abundant neighbour one base away suggests this may be a read error. The rearrangement links TRBV5-1 to TRBJ2-5, with 10 bases that match TRBD2. CDR3 length: 15 residues. V lost 1 base, J lost 2 bases, and 2 bases stayed unmatched. Germline V gives CDR1 SGHRS, CDR2 YFSETQ. The chain's CDR3 is CASSLTSGEQETQYF. DNA of the CDR3: TGCGCCAGCAGCTTGACTAGCGGGGAGCAAGAGACCCAGTACTTC.

This clonotype was seen only a few times. The V gene is TRBV7-2, the J gene TRBJ2-3; 8 bases line up with TRBD2. With V trimmed by 5 bases and J by 5 bases, 9 bases remained unmatched. Germline V gene sequence: CDR1 SGHTA, CDR2 FQGNSA. The CDR3 extends over 15 amino acids. The CDR3 reads CASSPRAGGRDTQYF. CDR3 nucleotides: TGTGCCAGCAGCCCGAGGGCGGGGGGCCGAGATACGCAGTATTTT.

The table lists this clonotype with many counts. The chain employs TRBV6-1 and TRBJ2-5; D may be TRBD2 (7 bases). CDR3 length: 14 amino acids. With 4 bases removed from V and 3 bases from J, the gap between germline ends came to 12 bases. The germline CDR1 and CDR2 sequences are MNHNS and SASEGT. The DNA for the CDR3 is TGTGCCAGCAGTGGGGGGGGGGCCAAAGAGACCCAGTACTTC. Its translation: CASSGGGAKETQYF.

This clonotype was recorded at least ten times. The rearrangement joins TRBV7-9 to TRBJ2-7, with D maybe TRBD1 (6 bases). The CDR3 has 14 amino acids. The germline V gene encodes CDR1 SEHNR and CDR2 FQNEAQ (reference sequence). V shed 6 bases and J shed 6 bases, with 18 bases lying between them. In DNA, the CDR3 is TGTGCCAGCAGTAACCGGGACAAAGGAAGCGAGCAGTACGTC. This encodes CASSNRDKGSEQYV.

This clonotype was counted ten times or more. V is TRBV6-1 and J is TRBJ1-1; no clear D gene. The CDR3 contains 13 residues. Germline V gene lookup returns CDR1 MNHNS and CDR2 SASEGT. Trimming removed 5 bases from V and 7 bases from J, with 14 bases in between. CDR3 in amino acids: CASSRRAELEAFF. CDR3 nucleotides: TGTGCCAGCAGTAGACGGGCCGAACTTGAAGCTTTCTTT.

This clonotype has a handful of counts. The chain joins TRBV6-2 or TRBV6-3 to TRBJ1-1; D might be TRBD1 (6 bases). CDR3 length: 13 residues. Trimming removed 6 bases from V and 4 bases from J, with 12 bases in between. Per the germline V gene, CDR1 is MNHEY and CDR2 is SVGEGT. CDR3 nucleotides: TGTGCCAGCAGGAAACAGGGCGGCACTGAAGCTTTCTTT. It yields the protein CASRKQGGTEAFF.

The genes are TRBV5-4 and TRBJ1-3; no clear D gene. The CDR3 loop spans 15 amino acids. Germline V CDR1 and CDR2: SGHNT, YYREEE (reference sequence). The V gene lost 0 bases and the J gene lost 0 bases, with 7 bases spanning the gap. In nucleotides, the CDR3 is TGTGCCAGCAGCTTGGGACGGAGCTCTGGAAACACCATATATTTT. It specifies CASSLGRSSGNTIYF.

The chain employs TRBV5-8 and TRBJ1-2; D ambiguous. In germline, CDR1 is SGHTS, CDR2 YDEGEE. Between the trimmed V and J ends, which lost 3 bases and 0 bases, there was a span of 15 bases. CDR3 length: 16 amino acids. CDR3 sequence reads: CASSSWAQLTNYGYTF. CDR3 bases: TGTGCCAGCAGCTCGTGGGCCCAACTTACTAACTATGGCTACACCTTC.

The chain joins TRBV12-3 or TRBV12-4 to TRBJ1-2; 9 positions agree with TRBD1. Losses at the gene ends were 9 bases for V and 6 bases for J; bases not matched to a gene: 5. The CDR3 length is 12 residues. CDR3 bases: TGTGCCAGTGCACAGGGGGCAAATGGCTACACCTTC. It codes for CASAQGANGYTF.

This chain uses TRBV12-3 or TRBV12-4 with TRBJ2-3; 7 nucleotides line up with TRBD2. The CDR3 runs to 15 residues. The ends lost 6 bases at V and 1 base at J; junction bases unmatched: 7. CDR3 loop: CASRGGGVGTDTQYF. The CDR3 DNA follows: TGTGCCAGCAGGGGGGGGGGAGTAGGCACAGATACGCAGTATTTT.

Many counts were recorded for this clonotype. The chain employs TRBV10-2 and TRBJ2-4, with D perhaps given as TRBD1 or TRBD2 (6 bases each). The V and J ends lost 10 bases and 5 bases respectively, with 15 bases between them. CDR1 and CDR2 from the germline V gene are WSHSY and SAAADI. This CDR3 has 13 amino acids. The CDR3 region is CATQMGGENIQYF. In DNA, the CDR3 is TGCGCCACCCAGATGGGGGGCGAAAACATTCAGTACTTC.

In DNA form, the CDR3 reads TGCGCCAGCAAGGGGAGCCTGGGTAATTCACCCCTCCACTTT. It translates to CASKGSLGNSPLHF. The chain recombines TRBV5-1 with TRBJ1-6; D possibly corresponds to TRBD1 (5 bases). The V gene lost 6 bases and the J gene lost 6 bases, with 13 bases spanning the gap. Germline lookup yields CDR1 SGHRS and CDR2 YFSETQ. CDR3 length: 14 amino acids.

This clonotype was seen a few times. The rearrangement links TRBV11-2 to TRBJ1-2, with D perhaps matching TRBD1 (6 bases). CDR1 and CDR2 (germline): SGHAT, FQNNGV. The V and J ends lost 5 bases and 3 bases respectively, with 13 bases between them. CDR3 length equals 14 residues. The CDR3 region is CASSTAGVDYGYTF. The DNA of the CDR3 is TGTGCCAGCAGCACGGCAGGGGTTGACTATGGCTACACCTTC. Drawing the rest from reference TRBV11-2 and TRBJ1-2, the complete variable domain is EAGVAQSPRYKIIEKRQSVAFWCNPISGHATLYWYQQILGQGPKLLIQFQNNGVVDDSQLPKDRFSAERLKGVDSTLKIQPAKLEDSAVYLCASSTAGVDYGYTFGSGTRLTVV.

This clonotype was counted many times. The V gene is TRBV7-6, the J gene TRBJ1-1; D call uncertain. This CDR3 comprises 14 residues. Germline V gives CDR1 SGHVS, CDR2 FNYEAQ. Trimming cost V 2 bases and J 0 bases, with 7 bases left between them. The CDR3 DNA reads TGTGCCAGCAGCTTAACCGGCGTGAACACTGAAGCTTTCTTT. It codes for CASSLTGVNTEAFF.

The J gene is TRBJ2-1, the V gene TRBV5-1; TRBD2 agrees at 8 bases. This CDR3 spans 15 amino acids. V gave up 2 bases and J gave up 6 bases; unmatched junction bases: 7. The V gene's germline CDR1 is SGHRS and CDR2 YFSETQ. CDR3 residues: CASSLGWGTSNEQFF. The CDR3 bases are TGCGCCAGCAGCTTAGGTTGGGGGACTAGCAATGAGCAGTTCTTC.